This is a list of T cell receptor beta chains from one sample in a study of post-analysis software for immune sequencing data. Via MiXCR, TCRdb re-called the PCR reads, giving one row per CDR3 protein. The sample holds 400,000 to 500,000 distinct CDR3 sequences, roughly 38% seen once. Sequenced: blood. These receptors came from a girl aged 2 to 10 with multiple sclerosis. Both conserved end residues are trimmed from each CDR3.

>TRBJ2-7|TRBV5-1|10
ASSLPGAVAY
>TRBJ1-1|TRBV5-1|15
ASSLVQGSGMNTEAF
>TRBJ2-7|TRBV12-3/TRBV12-4|13
ASSSSGEVSYEQY
>TRBJ2-2|TRBV7-3|14
ASSELAGMNTGELF
>TRBJ2-3|TRBV5-6|10
ASSITPDTQY
>TRBJ1-2|TRBV28|11
ASSPPANYGYT
>TRBJ1-1|TRBV4-2|13
ASSQDSGGSTEAF
>TRBJ2-3|TRBV2|11
ASTREAVDTQY
>TRBJ2-1|TRBV15|15
ATSRDPDRSRGNEQF
>TRBJ1-2|TRBV11-2|11
ASTLGGNYGYT
>TRBJ2-5|TRBV9|11
ASSVRGGETQY
>TRBJ2-3|TRBV20-1|12
SLRRGRGKDTQY
>NA|TRBV28|13
ASSRVLEFPYEQY
>TRBJ2-1|TRBV4-1|12
ASSWRTTYNEQF
>TRBJ2-5|TRBV30|13
AWIPSGGSEETQY
>TRBJ1-5|TRBV7-9|13
ASSLATGVNQPQH
>TRBJ2-1|TRBV5-1|14
ASATSSRTSYNEQF
>TRBJ2-7|TRBV7-2|13
ASRQAGGHSYEQY
>TRBJ2-6|TRBV7-9|16
ASSSPGQGNSGANVLT
>TRBJ1-2|TRBV29-1|11
SAGKQQDYGYT
>TRBJ1-5|TRBV6-5|13
ASSSYRARNQPQH
>TRBJ2-7|TRBV29-1|13
SVGLFRDTYYEQY
>NA|TRBV7-6|12
ASSLAGGGDEQY
>TRBJ2-7|TRBV7-8|13
ASNPLITGSYEQY
>TRBJ2-1|TRBV11-2|15
ASSLTRLAPSYNEQF
>TRBJ2-5|TRBV3-1|13
ASSQVPTSGVTQY
>TRBJ2-7|TRBV15|14
ATSRVSDRGLYEQY
>TRBJ2-7|TRBV7-9|11
ASSLSGLYEQY
>TRBJ1-6|TRBV28|12
ASSLRALDSPLH
>TRBJ1-1|TRBV6-5|13
ASRIGSGPATEAF
>TRBJ2-3|TRBV25-1|14
ASSDPTPLSTDTQY
>TRBJ2-7|TRBV7-2|12
ASSRGTTNYEQY
>TRBJ2-1|TRBV6-1|10
ASSEARNEQF
>TRBJ2-5|TRBV14|14
ASSQERGNAYNEQY
>TRBJ1-4|TRBV4-3|13
ASSQDRRQDGKLF
>TRBJ2-3|TRBV20-1|11
SAGPRLADTQY
>TRBJ2-5|TRBV12-3/TRBV12-4|12
ASSLNLGEETQY
>TRBJ2-1|TRBV20-1|13
SARDPGYSRDEQF
>TRBJ2-1|TRBV28|13
ASSYRTSGRNEQF
>TRBJ2-7|TRBV5-1|11
ASSLSRSDEQY
>TRBJ2-1|TRBV29-1|12
SVVVPAGRNEQF
>TRBJ1-1|TRBV6-5|12
ASSPRQGDTEAF
>TRBJ2-1|TRBV11-1|14
ASSSSSTDRNHEQF